This T cell receptor (beta chain) originates from a study of T cell responses to AZD1222 COVID-19 vaccine. General study findings and limits: Epitopes outside B.1.351 and B.1.1.7 mutated regions reportedly drew nearly half of spike TCRs. The study identified only a handful of AZD1222 recipients as seropositive at baseline.

CDR3 length: 16 residues. Trimming took 3 bases from V and 0 from J, leaving 13 bases between them. Germline loops: CDR1 MNHEY, CDR2 SVGAGI. Using immunoSEQ multiplex PCR, the repertoire was profiled, and TCRdb retains in-frame clones only, with some absent. Altogether roughly 120,000 clones are present, approximately 89% being singletons, with the ten largest covering roughly 4.2%. Points on this clone: What it binds is unknown.

The TCR sequence derives from an adult in good health. The sequences come from peripheral blood, collected on day 0 of AZD1222 vaccination. The rearrangement joins TRBV6-5 to TRBJ2-3; unclear D gene. The CDR3 loop is CASSYNPGESTDTQYF. CDR3 in DNA: TGTGCCAGCAGTTATAATCCTGGGGAAAGCACAGATACGCAGTATTTT.